These 2 T cell receptor beta chains were sequenced from one sample in a study of cytomegalovirus exposure and HLA in healthy donors. Data came from immunoSEQ multiplex PCR; TCRdb stores just in-frame clones and leaves some out. The sample has 80,000 to 100,000 clones, about nine tenths seen once. The sequencing input was PBMCs. All receptors come from a man in his thirties or forties in good health and CMV-seronegative.

The V call is TRBV5-3, the J call TRBJ2-7; 7 bases line up with TRBD1. TRBV5-3 is flagged as an ORF with uncertain function. V shed 6 bases, J shed 3 bases, and the junction held 0 bases outside the gene matches. The CDR3 consists of 11 residues. The CDR3, as DNA: TGTGCCAGAAACAGGGGCTACGAGCAGTACTTC. Translating it yields CARNRGYEQYF.

V and J are TRBV28 and TRBJ2-7, with 7 bases matching TRBD1. CDR1 and CDR2 from the germline V gene are MDHEN and SYDVKM. The CDR3 spans 14 residues. V lost 6 bases to trimming and J lost 1 base; unmatched junction nucleotides: 6. DNA of the CDR3: TGTGCCAGCAGCAAAGGGGGCGGTTCCTACGAGCAGTACTTC. As protein: CASSKGGGSYEQYF.